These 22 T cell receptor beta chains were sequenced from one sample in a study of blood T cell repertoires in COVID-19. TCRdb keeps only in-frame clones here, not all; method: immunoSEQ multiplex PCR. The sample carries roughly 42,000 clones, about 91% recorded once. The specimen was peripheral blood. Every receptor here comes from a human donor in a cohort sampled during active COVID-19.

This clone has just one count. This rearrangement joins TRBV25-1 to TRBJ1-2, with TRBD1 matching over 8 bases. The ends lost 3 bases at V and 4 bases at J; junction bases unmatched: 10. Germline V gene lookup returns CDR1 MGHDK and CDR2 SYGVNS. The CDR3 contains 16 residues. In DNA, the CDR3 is TGTGCCAGCAGTGAGAGGGCCGGACAGGGCCCCTATGGCTACACCTTC. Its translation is CASSERAGQGPYGYTF.

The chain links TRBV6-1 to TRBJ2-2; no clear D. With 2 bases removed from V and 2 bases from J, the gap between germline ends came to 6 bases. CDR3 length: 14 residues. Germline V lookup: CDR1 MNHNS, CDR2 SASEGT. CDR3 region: CASSELFNTGELFF. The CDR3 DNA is TGTGCCAGCAGTGAATTATTTAACACCGGGGAGCTGTTTTTT.

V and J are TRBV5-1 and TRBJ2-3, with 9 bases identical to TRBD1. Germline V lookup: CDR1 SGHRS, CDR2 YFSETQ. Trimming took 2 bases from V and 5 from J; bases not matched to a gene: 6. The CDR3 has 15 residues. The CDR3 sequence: CASSFGQGRGDTQYF. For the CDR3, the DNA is TGCGCCAGCAGCTTTGGACAGGGGCGGGGAGATACGCAGTATTTT.

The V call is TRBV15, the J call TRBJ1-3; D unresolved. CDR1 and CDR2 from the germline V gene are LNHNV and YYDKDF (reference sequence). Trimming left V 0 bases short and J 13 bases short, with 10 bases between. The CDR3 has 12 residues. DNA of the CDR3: TGTGCCACCAGCAGAGAGGCGGGTTTGATATATTTT. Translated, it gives CATSREAGLIYF.

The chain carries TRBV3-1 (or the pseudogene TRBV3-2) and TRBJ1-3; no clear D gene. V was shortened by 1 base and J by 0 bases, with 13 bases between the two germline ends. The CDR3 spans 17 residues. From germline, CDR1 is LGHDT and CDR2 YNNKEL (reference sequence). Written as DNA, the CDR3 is TGTGCCAGCAGCCAAGGTTCGGACTACCGCTCTGGAAACACCATATATTTT. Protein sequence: CASSQGSDYRSGNTIYF.

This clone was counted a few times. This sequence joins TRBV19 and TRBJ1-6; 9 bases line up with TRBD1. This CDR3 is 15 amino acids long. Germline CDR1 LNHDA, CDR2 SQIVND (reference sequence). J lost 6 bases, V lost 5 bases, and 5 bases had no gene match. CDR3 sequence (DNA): TGTGCCAGTAGTGACCGACAGGGGGGTAATTCACCCCTCCACTTT. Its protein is CASSDRQGGNSPLHF.

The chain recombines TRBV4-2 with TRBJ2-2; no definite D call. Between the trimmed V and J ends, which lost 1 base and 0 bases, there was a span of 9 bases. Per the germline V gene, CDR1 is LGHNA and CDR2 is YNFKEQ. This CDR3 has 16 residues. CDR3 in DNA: TGTGCCAGCAGCCAAGGGTCTAGTCCGAACACCGGGGAGCTGTTTTTT. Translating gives CASSQGSSPNTGELFF.

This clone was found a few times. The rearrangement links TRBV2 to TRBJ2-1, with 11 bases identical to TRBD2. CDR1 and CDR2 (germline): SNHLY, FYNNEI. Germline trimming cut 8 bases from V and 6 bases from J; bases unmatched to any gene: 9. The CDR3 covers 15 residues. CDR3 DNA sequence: TGTGCCAGCGGGGCCAGGGGGACTAGCGGCAATGAGCAGTTCTTC. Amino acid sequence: CASGARGTSGNEQFF.

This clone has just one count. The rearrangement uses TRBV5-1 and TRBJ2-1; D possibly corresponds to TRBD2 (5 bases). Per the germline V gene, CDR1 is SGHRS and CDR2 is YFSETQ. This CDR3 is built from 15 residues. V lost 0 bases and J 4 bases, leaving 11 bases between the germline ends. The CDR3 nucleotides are TGCGCCAGCAGCTTGGCCCTCAGCGGATACAATGAGCAGTTCTTC. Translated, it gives CASSLALSGYNEQFF.

The CDR3 region is CASSLSLSNEKLFF. CDR3 nucleotides: TGTGCCAGCAGCTTATCCCTATCTAATGAAAAACTGTTTTTT. The J gene is TRBJ1-4, the V gene TRBV7-9; the D is unclear. The CDR3 runs 14 residues. CDR1 and CDR2 from the germline V gene are SEHNR and FQNEAQ (reference sequence). V dropped 2 bases and J dropped 3 bases, with 7 bases sitting between them.

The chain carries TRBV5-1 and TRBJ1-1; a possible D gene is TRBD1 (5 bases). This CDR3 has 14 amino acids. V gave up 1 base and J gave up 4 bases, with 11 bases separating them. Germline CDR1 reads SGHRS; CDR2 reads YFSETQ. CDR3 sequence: CASSLQGTGTEAFF. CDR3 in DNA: TGCGCCAGCAGCTTGCAGGGAACTGGCACTGAAGCTTTCTTT.

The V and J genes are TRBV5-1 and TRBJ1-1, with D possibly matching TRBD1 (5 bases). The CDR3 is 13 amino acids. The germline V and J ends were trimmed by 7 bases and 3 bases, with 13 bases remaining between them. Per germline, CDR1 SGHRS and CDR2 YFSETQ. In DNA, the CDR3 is TGCGCCAGCGGCTGGGAAGGGGACACTGAAGCTTTCTTT. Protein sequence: CASGWEGDTEAFF.

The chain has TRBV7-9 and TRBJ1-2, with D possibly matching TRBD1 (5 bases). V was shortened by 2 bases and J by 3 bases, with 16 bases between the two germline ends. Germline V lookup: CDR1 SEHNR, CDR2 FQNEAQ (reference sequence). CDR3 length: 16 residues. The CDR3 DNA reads TGTGCCAGCAGCTTATCCAGGGCGACAATATACTATGGCTACACCTTC. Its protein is CASSLSRATIYYGYTF. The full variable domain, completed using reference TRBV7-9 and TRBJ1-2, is DTGVSQNPRHKITKRGQNVTFRCDPISEHNRLYWYRQTLGQGPEFLTYFQNEAQLEKSRLLSDRFSAERPKGSFSTLEIQRTEQGDSAMYLCASSLSRATIYYGYTFGSGTRLTVV.

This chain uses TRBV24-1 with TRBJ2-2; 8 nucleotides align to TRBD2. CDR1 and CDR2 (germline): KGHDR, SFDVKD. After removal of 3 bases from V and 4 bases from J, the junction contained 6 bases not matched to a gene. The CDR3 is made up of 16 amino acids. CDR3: CATSDPRGGRTGELFF. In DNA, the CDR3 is TGTGCCACCAGTGATCCCCGGGGGGGGCGCACCGGGGAGCTGTTTTTT.

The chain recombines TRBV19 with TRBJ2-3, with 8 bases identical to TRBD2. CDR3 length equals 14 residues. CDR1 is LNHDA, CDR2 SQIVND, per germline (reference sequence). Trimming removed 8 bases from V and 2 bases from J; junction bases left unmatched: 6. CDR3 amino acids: CASARGGITDTQYF. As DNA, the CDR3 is TGTGCCAGTGCTCGGGGGGGAATCACAGATACGCAGTATTTT.

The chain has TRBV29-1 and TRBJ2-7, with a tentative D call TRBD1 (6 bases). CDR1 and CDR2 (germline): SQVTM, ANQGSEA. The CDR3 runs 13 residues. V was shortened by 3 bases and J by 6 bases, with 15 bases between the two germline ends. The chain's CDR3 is CSVDPTGSGEQYF. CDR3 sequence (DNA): TGCAGCGTTGACCCAACAGGGTCCGGCGAGCAGTACTTC.

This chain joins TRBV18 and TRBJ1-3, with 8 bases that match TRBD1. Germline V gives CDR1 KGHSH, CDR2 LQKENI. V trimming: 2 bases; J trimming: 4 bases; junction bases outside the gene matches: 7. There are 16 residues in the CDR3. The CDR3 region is CASSPSRGRFGNTIYF. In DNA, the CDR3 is TGTGCCAGCTCACCAAGCAGGGGGCGCTTCGGAAACACCATATATTTT.

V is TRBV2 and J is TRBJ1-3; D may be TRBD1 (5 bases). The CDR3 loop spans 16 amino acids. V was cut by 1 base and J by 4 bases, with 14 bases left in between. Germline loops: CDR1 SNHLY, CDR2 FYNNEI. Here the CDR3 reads CASSEVLWGDGNTIYF. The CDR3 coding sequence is TGTGCCAGCAGTGAAGTCTTATGGGGGGACGGAAACACCATATATTTT.

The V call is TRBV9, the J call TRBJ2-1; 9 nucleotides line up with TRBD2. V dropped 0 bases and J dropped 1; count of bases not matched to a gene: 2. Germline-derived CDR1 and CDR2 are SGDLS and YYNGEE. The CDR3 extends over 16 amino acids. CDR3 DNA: TGTGCCAGCAGCGTAGATGGACTAGCGTCCTACAATGAGCAGTTCTTC. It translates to CASSVDGLASYNEQFF.

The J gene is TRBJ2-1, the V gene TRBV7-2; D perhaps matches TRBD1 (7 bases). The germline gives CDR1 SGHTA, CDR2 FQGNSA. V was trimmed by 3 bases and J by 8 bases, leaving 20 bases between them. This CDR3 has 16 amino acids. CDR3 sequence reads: CASSFQGGLPLDEQFF. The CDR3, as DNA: TGTGCCAGCAGCTTTCAGGGGGGACTCCCTCTTGATGAGCAGTTCTTC.

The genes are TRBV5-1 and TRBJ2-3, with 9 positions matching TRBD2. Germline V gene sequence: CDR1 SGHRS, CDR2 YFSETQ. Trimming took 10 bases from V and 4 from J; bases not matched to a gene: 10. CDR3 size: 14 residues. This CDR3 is CARGGGAVADTQYF. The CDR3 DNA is TGCGCCCGCGGGGGGGGAGCGGTGGCAGATACGCAGTATTTT.

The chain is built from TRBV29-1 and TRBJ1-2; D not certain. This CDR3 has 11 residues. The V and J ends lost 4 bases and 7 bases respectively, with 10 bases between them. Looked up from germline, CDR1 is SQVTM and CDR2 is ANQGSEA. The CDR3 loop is CSVGLLGGYTF. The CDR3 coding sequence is TGCAGCGTTGGACTCTTGGGTGGCTACACCTTC.